This is a list of T cell receptor beta chains from one sample in a study of CD8+ T cells in alopecia areata. Data came from immunoSEQ multiplex PCR; TCRdb stores just in-frame clones and leaves some out. The sample yields some 200,000 clones, 55% to 70% seen once. The material was CD4+ T cells sorted from blood, obtained at week 4, from a patient treated with tofacitinib. These receptors came from a human donor with alopecia areata. The CDR3 runs from the conserved cysteine through the conserved F or W. Each record gives: J gene, clone size, V gene, D gene, CDR3 protein, CDR3 DNA. A D gene is named only where the DNA matches it firmly. Expanded clones are given a class, and other clones once, few, many or no size at all.

TRBJ1-2,.,TRBV14,.,CASSQVAAYGYTF,TGTGCCAGCAGCCAAGTTGCCGCCTATGGCTACACCTTC
TRBJ2-2,few,TRBV19,.,CASSISGAGTGELFF,TGTGCCAGTAGTATATCAGGGGCGGGGACCGGGGAGCTGTTTTTT
TRBJ1-6,.,TRBV5-6,.,CASSGYSPLHF,TGTGCCAGCAGCGGCTACTCACCCCTCCACTTT
TRBJ1-5,.,TRBV29-1,TRBD1,CSVQTGVGQPQHF,TGCAGCGTCCAAACAGGGGTGGGTCAGCCCCAGCATTTT
TRBJ2-7,.,TRBV28,TRBD1,CASSPRTGGLYEQYF,TGTGCCAGCAGCCCGAGGACAGGTGGCCTCTACGAGCAGTACTTC
TRBJ2-1,.,TRBV30,TRBD2,CAWTPKSGRAYNEQFF,TGTGCCTGGACCCCTAAATCGGGGAGGGCCTACAATGAGCAGTTCTTC
TRBJ1-1,few,TRBV28,.,CASFPQIDGEAFF,TGTGCCAGCTTCCCCCAGATAGACGGTGAAGCTTTCTTT
TRBJ1-6,.,TRBV7-2,.,CASSLERVGAMGNSPLHF,TGTGCCAGCAGCTTAGAAAGAGTGGGGGCTATGGGGAATTCACCCCTCCACTTT
TRBJ1-2,few,TRBV11-3,TRBD1,CASSPEAWTGVGGYTF,TGTGCCAGCAGCCCAGAGGCCTGGACAGGCGTAGGTGGCTACACCTTC
TRBJ1-1,once,TRBV7-9,TRBD1,CASSLVGQGALSRDTEAFF,TGTGCCAGCAGCTTAGTCGGGCAGGGGGCCCTTTCTCGGGACACTGAAGCTTTCTTT
TRBJ2-5,.,TRBV5-1,.,CASSSRAGETQYF,TGCGCCAGCAGCAGCAGGGCCGGAGAGACCCAGTACTTC
TRBJ2-7,.,TRBV30,.,CAWSVIYEQYF,TGTGCCTGGAGTGTGATCTACGAGCAGTACTTC
TRBJ1-2,.,TRBV7-2,.,CASSLQAGSNYGYTF,TGTGCCAGCAGCTTACAGGCCGGATCTAACTATGGCTACACCTTC
TRBJ1-2,.,TRBV29-1,.,CLLTGPIFNGYTF,TGCCTATTGACGGGACCGATATTTAATGGCTACACCTTC
TRBJ1-3,.,TRBV29-1,.,CSVVISGNTIYF,TGCAGCGTTGTAATATCTGGAAACACCATATATTTT
TRBJ1-1,.,TRBV5-6,.,CASSLDSGNTEAFF,TGTGCCAGCAGCTTGGATTCAGGGAACACTGAAGCTTTCTTT
TRBJ2-1,few,TRBV18,.,CASSPRRGNEQFF,TGTGCCAGCTCACCACGGAGGGGCAATGAGCAGTTCTTC
TRBJ1-4,few,TRBV2,.,CASSKRQLSTNEKLFF,TGTGCCAGCAGCAAACGACAGCTTTCAACTAATGAAAAACTGTTTTTT
TRBJ1-2,.,TRBV7-9,TRBD1,CASSLGPGQGAYGYTF,TGTGCCAGCAGCTTAGGGCCGGGACAGGGAGCCTATGGCTACACCTTC
TRBJ2-3,.,TRBV5-1,TRBD2,CASSLGTSKDTQYF,TGCGCCAGCAGCCTAGGGACTAGCAAGGATACGCAGTATTTT
TRBJ2-6,.,TRBV4-3,.,CASSQQGSGANVLTF,TGCGCCAGCAGCCAACAGGGTTCTGGGGCCAACGTCCTGACTTTC
TRBJ2-1,.,TRBV30,.,CAWSVPLSSYNEQFF,TGTGCCTGGAGTGTCCCGCTTAGCTCCTACAATGAGCAGTTCTTC
TRBJ1-6,few,TRBV2,.,CASRGEGSPLHF,TGTGCCAGCAGAGGGGAAGGTTCACCCCTCCACTTT
TRBJ1-1,.,TRBV4-3,.,CASSQDVGVNTEAFF,TGCGCCAGCAGCCAAGACGTTGGAGTAAACACTGAAGCTTTCTTT
TRBJ2-5,.,TRBV10-3,TRBD1,CAIRTGRQETQYF,TGTGCCATTCGGACAGGCCGCCAGGAGACCCAGTACTTC
TRBJ2-7,.,TRBV4-1,.,CASSQVAGQAYEQYF,TGCGCCAGCAGCCAAGTAGCGGGACAGGCCTACGAGCAGTACTTC
TRBJ1-1,once,TRBV29-1,TRBD1,CSADRQGPSGAFF,TGCAGCGCGGATAGACAGGGGCCCTCGGGAGCTTTCTTT
TRBJ2-7,.,TRBV5-1,.,CASSLDSHEQYF,TGCGCCAGCAGCTTGGACAGTCACGAGCAGTACTTC
TRBJ2-2,.,TRBV4-1,.,CASSPRQRSNTGELFF,TGCGCCAGCAGCCCCAGACAGCGATCGAACACCGGGGAGCTGTTTTTT